This entry lists 12 T cell receptor beta chains sequenced from one sample in a study of cytomegalovirus exposure and HLA in healthy donors. Researchers ran the PCR with 60 Vbeta and 13 Jbeta primers. Method: immunoSEQ multiplex PCR; TCRdb's copy keeps in-frame clones and lacks some. This table holds 150,000 or so clones. The sample taken for sequencing was PBMCs. The receptors were gathered from a woman aged 18-30 years in good health and CMV-seronegative.

The CDR3 spells CASRAGTVPYEQYV. The CDR3 DNA reads TGTGCCAGCAGGGCCGGGACAGTCCCCTACGAGCAGTACGTC. This sequence joins TRBV6-1 and TRBJ2-7, with 7 bases identical to TRBD1. There are 14 residues in the CDR3. The germline gives CDR1 MNHNS, CDR2 SASEGT. The V gene end was trimmed by 6 bases and the J gene end by 2 bases; junction bases not matched to a gene: 7.

The V and J genes are TRBV5-1 and TRBJ2-5; TRBD1 aligns across 9 bases. The CDR3 is 16 residues long. Germline assignment: CDR1 SGHRS and CDR2 YFSETQ. Germline trimming cut 7 bases from V and 1 base from J; bases unmatched to any gene: 11. CDR3 in amino acids: CASCGSGQGAQETQYF. The DNA of the CDR3 is TGCGCCAGCTGCGGGTCGGGACAGGGAGCCCAAGAGACCCAGTACTTC.

V gene TRBV6-5 combines with J gene TRBJ2-3, with D possibly matching TRBD1 (6 bases). Deletions cut 7 bases from V and 3 bases from J, with 14 bases between. Germline V gene data show CDR1 as MNHEY and CDR2 as SVGAGI. The CDR3 extends over 14 amino acids. CDR3: CASKRGQTTDTQYF. The DNA of the CDR3 is TGTGCCAGCAAAAGAGGACAGACGACAGATACGCAGTATTTT.

This chain joins TRBV19 and TRBJ1-2; 8 bases match TRBD1. J was trimmed by 3 bases and V by 6 bases; bases with no gene match: 6. CDR3 length: 14 residues. Germline CDR1 is LNHDA and CDR2 is SQIVND (reference sequence). Written as DNA, the CDR3 is TGTGCCAGTAGGGTGGCAGGGGGCGACTATGGCTACACCTTC. This codes for CASRVAGGDYGYTF.

For this clone: Distinct nucleotide sequences in the sample also encode this CDR3. This chain connects TRBV19 to TRBJ1-2; no clear D. CDR1 and CDR2 (germline): LNHDA, SQIVND (reference sequence). The length of the CDR3 is 13 residues. V was clipped by 11 bases and J by 5 bases, with 18 bases between them. CDR3 bases: TGTGCCCTTTCCACCGGGGAGGCTTATGGCTACACCTTC. This gives the protein CALSTGEAYGYTF.

CDR3 in amino acids: CAWSGDRSSTDTQYF. CDR3 in DNA: TGTGCCTGGAGTGGGGACAGGAGCAGCACAGATACGCAGTATTTT. The V and J genes are TRBV30 and TRBJ2-3, with 8 bases identical to TRBD1. Germline trimming cut 1 base from V and 0 bases from J; bases unmatched to any gene: 3. This CDR3 is 15 amino acids long. CDR1 and CDR2 from the germline V gene are GTSNPN and SVGIG (reference sequence).

The chain couples TRBV15 to TRBJ2-4; 11 bases match TRBD2. The CDR3 consists of 16 residues. V gave up 6 bases and J gave up 8 bases; unmatched junction bases: 12. Germline V CDR1 and CDR2: LNHNV, YYDKDF (reference sequence). The CDR3 DNA sequence: TGTGCCACCAGTCCCGATCGACTAGCGGGAAGCGACATTCAGTACTTC. Protein product: CATSPDRLAGSDIQYF.

The CDR3, as DNA: TGTGCCAGCAGCTTGAGATTCCCCACAGATACGCAGTATTTT. Translating it yields CASSLRFPTDTQYF. The chain uses TRBV7-6 and TRBJ2-3; D is ambiguous. Germline CDR1 SGHVS, CDR2 FNYEAQ. V was pared by 3 bases and J by 2 bases, with 9 bases between. The CDR3 covers 14 residues.

CDR3 residues: CASSPGTGMGPLHF. The DNA of the CDR3 is TGTGCCAGCAGCCCCGGGACAGGGATGGGACCCCTCCACTTT. The chain recombines TRBV5-6 with TRBJ1-6; 9 nucleotides match TRBD1. The CDR3 runs 14 residues. Germline CDR1 reads SGHDT; CDR2 reads YYEEEE. V shed 4 bases and J 12 bases; nucleotides not matched to a gene: 8. The full variable domain, with the rest looked up from reference TRBV5-6 and TRBJ1-6, is DAGVTQSPTHLIKTRGQQVTLRCSPKSGHDTVSWYQQALGQGPQFIFQYYEEEERQRGNFPDRFSGHQFPNYSSELNVNALLLGDSALYLCASSPGTGMGPLHFGNGTRLTVT.

V usage is TRBV6-5 and J usage is TRBJ2-7; 8 bases align to TRBD1. This CDR3 contains 15 residues. Trimming took 4 bases from V and 2 from J; bases not matched to a gene: 7. Germline lookup yields CDR1 MNHEY and CDR2 SVGAGI. The CDR3 DNA follows: TGTGCCAGCAGTTCGGGGACAGGTAGCACCTACGAGCAGTACGTC. Translation gives CASSSGTGSTYEQYV.

The chain couples TRBV11-3 to TRBJ2-3; 9 bases line up with TRBD1. CDR1 SGHNT and CDR2 YENEEA come from the germline V gene. J gave up 4 bases and V 5 bases, and 7 bases lay outside the gene matches. The CDR3 is made up of 15 amino acids. The CDR3 DNA reads as TGTGCCAGCAGCATGGACAGGGGTCCCCCAGATACGCAGTATTTT. Translation: CASSMDRGPPDTQYF.

The chain recombines TRBV2 with TRBJ2-7; 7 nucleotides align to TRBD1. The germline V gene encodes CDR1 SNHLY and CDR2 FYNNEI. V lost 7 bases and J lost 0; bases outside the gene matches: 12. CDR3 length: 16 amino acids. The DNA of the CDR3 is TGTGCCAGCACCGACCCCGGGACAGTCAACTCCTACGAGCAGTACTTC. As protein: CASTDPGTVNSYEQYF.